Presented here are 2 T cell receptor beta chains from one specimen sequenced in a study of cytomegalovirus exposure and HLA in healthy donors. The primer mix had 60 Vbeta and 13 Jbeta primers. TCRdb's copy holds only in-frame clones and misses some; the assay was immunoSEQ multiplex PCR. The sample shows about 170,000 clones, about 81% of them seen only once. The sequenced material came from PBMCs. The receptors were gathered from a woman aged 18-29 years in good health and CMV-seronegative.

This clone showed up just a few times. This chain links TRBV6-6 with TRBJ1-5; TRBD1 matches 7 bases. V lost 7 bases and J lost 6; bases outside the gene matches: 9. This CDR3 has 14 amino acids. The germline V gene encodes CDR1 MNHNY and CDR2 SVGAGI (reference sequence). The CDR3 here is CASIPDRVGQPQHF. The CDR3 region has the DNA TGTGCCAGCATCCCTGACAGGGTAGGTCAGCCCCAGCATTTT.

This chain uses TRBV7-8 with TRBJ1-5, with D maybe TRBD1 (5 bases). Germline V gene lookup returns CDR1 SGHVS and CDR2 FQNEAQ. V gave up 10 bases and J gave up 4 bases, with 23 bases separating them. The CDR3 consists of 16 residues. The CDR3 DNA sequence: TGTGCCAACATCGATAGAGCGGGGGGGGGAAATCAGCCCCAGCATTTT. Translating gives CANIDRAGGGNQPQHF.